This T cell receptor (beta chain) stems from a study of cytomegalovirus exposure and HLA in healthy donors. Looking at the study overall: An early data release held approximately 85 million unique TCRs from HLA-typed donors.

The germline V gene has CDR1 MNHNY and CDR2 SVGAGI (reference sequence). V lost 2 bases and J lost 5; bases outside the gene matches: 4. The CDR3 loop spans 15 amino acids. It was with 60 Vbeta and 13 Jbeta primers that the PCR ran. The table came from immunoSEQ multiplex PCR; TCRdb's copy has only in-frame clones and leaves some out. The repertoire has around 150,000 clones, 70% to 90% of them found once; the top ten carry approximately 2%. Sequencing used PBMCs. V and J are TRBV6-6 and TRBJ1-4, with 8 bases identical to TRBD1. This TCR was sampled from a man aged 18 to 35 in good health and CMV-seropositive. The CDR3 sequence: CASSYRTGLNEKLFF. CDR3 DNA: TGTGCCAGCAGTTACCGGACAGGGTTGAATGAAAAACTGTTTTTT.